This TCR beta chain was obtained from a study of glioma-infiltrating T cells. The study's findings and limits: Only very few CDR3 sequences appeared in both tissue and blood. Non-neoplastic patients had below-expected tissue-blood divergence, while all gliomas exceeded expectation.

Notes on this clonotype: Its antigen is as yet unknown.

The CDR3 extends over 12 amino acids. Trimming cost V 2 bases and J 9 bases, with 11 bases left between them. In germline, CDR1 is SQVTM, CDR2 ANQGSEA. TCR alpha and beta CDR3 regions were amplified from RNA using iRepertoire nested multiplex PCR. For one-step reverse transcription and amplification, 100-400 ng of tissue mRNA or PBMC total RNA was used. TCRdb called the multiplex PCR reads again in MiXCR, with one record for every CDR3 protein. The repertoire holds 90,000 or so distinct CDR3 sequences, with approximately 42% as singletons. The receptor comes from a human donor with low-grade glioma or glioblastoma, undergoing nonglioma brain surgery, or in good health (not recorded which). Sequencing was carried out using glioma tissue, nonneoplastic brain tissue, or PBMCs (not recorded which). The rearrangement links TRBV29-1 to TRBJ2-1; D remains ambiguous. The CDR3 here is CSVETSQAEQFF. The CDR3 region has the DNA TGCAGCGTTGAAACTTCCCAGGCTGAGCAGTTCTTC.